This note documents a single T cell receptor beta chain sequence. The data originate from a study of a mutant IDH1 vaccine in newly diagnosed glioma. Study in general: Treated patients, averaging 40.4 years, were roughly 60% male and around 38% female.

Here immunoSEQ multiplex PCR was the method, and the copy in TCRdb shows in-frame clones only, minus some. The sample includes around 33,000 clones, 88% of them seen just once. J gave up 11 bases and V 5 bases, and 9 bases lay outside the gene matches. Germline V gene lookup returns CDR1 MNHNS and CDR2 SASEGT. The CDR3 sequence is 14 residues long. The time point was: baseline, week 1 (first vaccination visit). The treatment here: pre-vaccination baseline after standard-of-care therapy. The sample in question was PBMCs, obtained from a glioma patient treated with radiotherapy, temozolomide or both. This chain links TRBV6-1 with TRBJ1-6, with 7 bases fitting TRBD1. This receptor was obtained from a woman aged 35 to 49 with glioma. In DNA form, the CDR3 reads TGTGCCAGCAGTATCGGGACAGATTCGGCACCCCTCCACTTT. This encodes CASSIGTDSAPLHF.